One sample yielded the 22 T cell receptor beta chains listed below, sequenced in a study of prognosis after radiotherapy for stage I lung cancer. Using two-round multiplex PCR, the authors amplified TCR beta CDR3 from genomic DNA. TRBV and TRBJ genes each had their own specific primers in first-round PCR. TCRdb re-derived calls from the multiplex PCR reads in MiXCR, one entry per CDR3 protein. The sample has about 20,000 distinct CDR3 sequences, around two fifths seen once. This material consisted of PBMCs, taken before or after stereotactic body radiation therapy (not recorded which). These TCRs come from a donor over 45 with non-small cell lung cancer.

This clonotype was picked up one time. The gene calls are TRBV27 and TRBJ2-2; a weak D match, TRBD1 (6 bases). Trimming removed 3 bases at V and 4 bases at J, with 21 bases between. The CDR3 has 18 amino acids. Germline loops: CDR1 MNHEY, CDR2 SMNVEV (reference sequence). The DNA for the CDR3 is TGTGCCAGCAGTTTCAGGGGTTCGGCCGGGGCTTTCACCGGGGAGCTGTTTTTT. It codes for CASSFRGSAGAFTGELFF.

This clonotype rates as medium-sized. The V call is TRBV7-6, the J call TRBJ2-7; D ambiguous. Germline V gives CDR1 SGHVS, CDR2 FNYEAQ. V was cut by 0 bases and J by 2 bases, with 5 bases left in between. The CDR3 length is 13 residues. CDR3 sequence (DNA): TGTGCCAGCAGCTTAGCGGGAACCTACGAGCAGTACTTC. This gives the protein CASSLAGTYEQYF.

This chain joins TRBV19 and TRBJ2-3; 10 bases agree with TRBD2. CDR1 is LNHDA and CDR2 is SQIVND in the germline V gene (reference sequence). V trimming: 3 bases; J trimming: 3 bases; junction bases outside the gene matches: 9. The CDR3 covers 17 residues. The DNA of the CDR3 is TGTGCCAGTAGTATTCGGGCTAGCGGGAGTGGGACAGATACGCAGTATTTT. It encodes CASSIRASGSGTDTQYF.

This clonotype was seen ten or more times. The chain combines TRBV9 with TRBJ2-3; D may be TRBD2 (6 bases). The CDR3 has 16 residues. The ends were cut back, 3 bases at V and 1 base at J, with 15 bases in the middle. The germline V gene has CDR1 SGDLS and CDR2 YYNGEE. The CDR3 loop is CASSARGGARTDTQYF. The CDR3 bases are TGTGCCAGCAGCGCTCGAGGCGGGGCCCGCACAGATACGCAGTATTTT.

This chain links TRBV7-3 with TRBJ2-5, with D maybe TRBD1 (6 bases). CDR1 SGHTA and CDR2 FQGTGA come from the germline V gene. The CDR3 length is 15 residues. V gave up 5 bases and J gave up 2 bases, with 15 bases separating them. The CDR3 DNA reads as TGTGCCAGCAGCCCCTGGTGGGGGCTTCAAGAGACCCAGTACTTC. Protein product: CASSPWWGLQETQYF.

The sample holds many counts of this clonotype. This rearrangement joins TRBV6-1 to TRBJ2-5; D is possibly TRBD1 (6 bases). This CDR3 contains 14 residues. Germline V gene sequence: CDR1 MNHNS, CDR2 SASEGT. The V end lost 7 bases, the J end lost 1 base, and 13 bases lay between the germline ends. The CDR3 DNA is TGTGCCAGCACCATATTACAGGGCCAAGAGACCCAGTACTTC. This encodes CASTILQGQETQYF.

The V and J genes are TRBV10-3 and TRBJ2-2, with 7 bases fitting TRBD2. Germline V gives CDR1 ENHRY, CDR2 SYGVKD. This CDR3 spans 14 amino acids. The CDR3 nucleotides read TGTTTCACGGCGCCTAGCGGATACACCGGGGAGCTGTTTTTT. Translation gives CFTAPSGYTGELFF.

This chain connects TRBV25-1 to TRBJ1-1; tentative D call: TRBD1 (6 bases). CDR3 length: 13 amino acids. Trimming left V 6 bases short and J 3 bases short, with 11 bases between. Germline-derived CDR1 and CDR2 are MGHDK and SYGVNS. The CDR3 reads CASSTQGYTEAFF. CDR3 coding DNA: TGTGCCAGCAGCACACAGGGCTACACTGAAGCTTTCTTT.

To note about this clonotype: Given a much more abundant clone one base away, this may be a read error. The genes are TRBV6-1 and TRBJ2-1; no definite D call. Trimming cost V 8 bases and J 5 bases, with 13 bases left between them. Germline V CDR1 and CDR2: MNHNS, SASEGT. There are 13 residues in the CDR3. The CDR3 loop reads CASASPTNNEQFF. The CDR3 nucleotides read TGTGCCAGCGCCTCCCCCACCAACAATGAGCAGTTCTTC.

This clonotype is labeled medium-sized (0.01 to 0.1%). The gene calls are TRBV28 and TRBJ2-7; TRBD1 is a possible D gene (6 bases). The CDR3 contains 13 residues. Germline lookup yields CDR1 MDHEN and CDR2 SYDVKM. Trimming removed 3 bases at V and 3 bases at J, with 9 bases between. CDR3 sequence (DNA): TGTGCCAGCAGTTTGGGGGCCAACTACGAGCAGTACTTC. Its protein is CASSLGANYEQYF. Full variable domain (outside the CDR3, taken from reference TRBV28 and TRBJ2-7): DVKVTQSSRYLVKRTGEKVFLECVQDMDHENMFWYRQDPGLGLRLIYFSYDVKMKEKGDIPEGYSVSREKKERFSLILESASTNQTSMYLCASSLGANYEQYFGPGTRLTVT.

This clonotype occurred many times. The chain recombines TRBV7-2 with TRBJ1-6; 7 bases agree with TRBD1. Trimming removed 2 bases from V and 10 bases from J; junction bases left unmatched: 8. Per germline, CDR1 SGHTA and CDR2 FQGNSA. The CDR3 is made up of 15 amino acids. The DNA of the CDR3 is TGTGCCAGCAGCTTAAGACGACAGGGCAGATCACCCCTCCACTTT. Amino acid sequence: CASSLRRQGRSPLHF.

This clonotype is a singleton in its sample. A junction boundary mismatches the germline segment, possibly from a read error. The V call is TRBV7-6, the J call TRBJ2-2, with D tentatively TRBD2 (5 bases). Germline CDR1 SGHVS, CDR2 FNYEAQ. CDR3 length: 18 residues. The DNA for the CDR3 is TGTGCCAGCAGCTCTGTAATGCCCCAGGTAGGGAACACCGGGGAGCTGTTCTTT. Amino acids: CASSSVMPQVGNTGELFF.

This chain connects TRBV6-5 to TRBJ2-3; D might be TRBD1 or TRBD2, each matching 6 bases. The ends were cut back, 5 bases at V and 2 bases at J, with 14 bases in the middle. The CDR3 spans 15 residues. Looked up from germline, CDR1 is MNHEY and CDR2 is SVGAGI. For the CDR3, the DNA is TGTGCCAGCAGTGAGGTTAGGGGGGTCACAGATACGCAGTATTTT. Its protein is CASSEVRGVTDTQYF.

This clonotype was observed at least ten times. The chain links TRBV15 to TRBJ1-3; D is unresolved. This CDR3 is built from 15 residues. Trimming removed 0 bases from V and 2 bases from J, with 8 bases in between. Germline-derived CDR1 and CDR2 are LNHNV and YYDKDF (reference sequence). The CDR3 bases are TGTGCCACCAGCAGAGATCGTCTCACTGGAAACACCATATATTTT. Its protein is CATSRDRLTGNTIYF.

At least ten counts were recorded for this clonotype. The chain employs TRBV4-1 and TRBJ2-2; D perhaps matches TRBD1 (6 bases). Trimming pared 8 bases from V and 0 bases from J, leaving 22 bases between. CDR1 is MGHRA, CDR2 YSYEKL, per germline. This CDR3 comprises 18 residues. The CDR3, as DNA: TGCGCCAGCCAATCCTTTCTCCTCAGGGGCACGAACACCGGGGAGCTGTTTTTT. Protein product: CASQSFLLRGTNTGELFF.

At least ten counts were recorded for this clonotype. The V and J genes are TRBV6-5 and TRBJ1-5, with 7 positions matching TRBD1. CDR3 length equals 16 residues. Germline values: CDR1 MNHEY, CDR2 SVGAGI. J lost 4 bases, V lost 0 bases, and 6 bases had no gene match. CDR3 region: CASSYSEGAKNQPQHF. CDR3 sequence (DNA): TGTGCCAGCAGTTACTCGGAGGGGGCTAAAAATCAGCCCCAGCATTTT.

The rearrangement links TRBV6-2 or TRBV6-3 to TRBJ2-2; perhaps TRBD1 as D (6 bases). CDR1 is MNHEY, CDR2 SVGEGT, per germline. There are 19 residues in the CDR3. The ends were cut back, 8 bases at V and 4 bases at J, with 29 bases in the middle. The CDR3 bases are TGTGCCAGCGGAGACAGGTGTAGTGATAATTACCGTATCACCGGGGAGCTGTTTTTT. Its translation is CASGDRCSDNYRITGELFF.

Many counts were recorded for this clonotype. The rearrangement links TRBV9 to TRBJ1-1; D is perhaps TRBD1 (6 bases). Germline V gene lookup returns CDR1 SGDLS and CDR2 YYNGEE. The V gene lost 3 bases and the J gene lost 1 base, with 10 bases spanning the gap. CDR3 size: 14 residues. The CDR3 bases are TGTGCCAGCAGCGGAACGACAGGGAACACTGAAGCTTTCTTT. Translation gives CASSGTTGNTEAFF.

A word on this clonotype: A much larger clone differs from this one at a single base, so this may be a read error. The V gene is TRBV6-2 or TRBV6-3, the J gene TRBJ2-3, with D perhaps being TRBD1 or TRBD2 (5 bases each). The germline V gene has CDR1 MNHEY and CDR2 SVGEGT. The CDR3 is 15 residues long. V lost 8 bases and J 2 bases, leaving 17 bases between the germline ends. CDR3 residues: CASSSRDDLTDTQYF. The CDR3 DNA reads as TGTGCCAGCTCTTCCCGGGACGACCTCACAGATACGCAGTATTTT.

This clonotype has only a few counts. The CDR3 coding sequence is TGTGCCATCCACGGGGGGACAGACACTGAAGCTTTCTTT. Its protein is CAIHGGTDTEAFF. The V gene is TRBV10-3, the J gene TRBJ1-1; 7 positions match TRBD1. Germline trimming cut 8 bases from V and 3 bases from J; bases unmatched to any gene: 6. Germline lookup yields CDR1 ENHRY and CDR2 SYGVKD. The CDR3 is 13 amino acids.

V gene TRBV24-1 combines with J gene TRBJ2-1; D tentatively reads TRBD1 or TRBD2 (5 bases each). The germline V gene encodes CDR1 KGHDR and CDR2 SFDVKD. With 9 bases removed from V and 2 bases from J, the gap between germline ends came to 16 bases. CDR3 size: 15 residues. CDR3 sequence: CATRGSRSPYNEQFF. The CDR3 nucleotides are TGTGCCACCCGGGGCTCCAGGTCCCCCTACAATGAGCAGTTCTTC.

This clonotype has just a few counts. With only one base between it and a far larger clone, this is likely a read error. V is TRBV7-8 and J is TRBJ2-7; the D gene is possibly TRBD1 (5 bases). Germline CDR1 and CDR2: SGHVS and FQNEAQ. The CDR3 consists of 14 residues. Deletions cut 2 bases from V and 3 bases from J, with 11 bases between. CDR3 residues: CASSLMLTVYEQYF. The CDR3 bases are TGTGCCAGCAGCTTAATGCTGACAGTCTACGAGCAGTACTTC. The entire variable domain, with the rest obtained from reference TRBV7-8 and TRBJ2-7, is as follows: GAGVSQSPRYKVAKRGQDVALRCDPISGHVSLFWYQQALGQGPEFLTYFQNEAQLDKSGLPSDRFFAERPEGSVSTLKIQRTQQEDSAVYLCASSLMLTVYEQYFGPGTRLTVT.